This paragraph reports one T cell receptor (beta chain). The antigen this receptor binds is unknown. One base away there is no much larger clone; base qualities are not given. The TCR beta CDR3 regions were amplified from RNA transcripts. A first-round RT-PCR of the TCR CDR3 used the HTBI primer set with the Qiagen OneStep RT-PCR kit. The libraries were constructed in a second round of multiplex PCR and then size-selected and purified. The libraries were sequenced on an Illumina HiSeq2000 using paired-end 100 bp reads. On the authors' methods: SOAPnuke was used to process the raw data, removing reads that contained adapters or uncalled bases, had a mean Phred below 15, or lacked an exact match to the constant primer or identifier. COPE v1.2.5 was used to merge high-quality paired reads, and clonotypes were defined as unique nucleotide sequences. MiTCR v1.1 was used to align clonotypes to the IMGT TRBV, TRBD and TRBJ reference segments. The analysis included only V-J combinations with a frequency above 0.0001, which together covered 99% to 99.2% of the repertoires. A TCS score was defined as the ratio between F50 (clonal expansion) and ExV (chaos), using BLOSUM62-based TCRdist between CDR3 peptides within each V-J. Welch's t-statistics and random forest reduced fewer than 600 V-J features to roughly 13, which were used in a naive Bayes classifier (R e1071). TCRdb reprocessing: public reads trimmed at Q25 with fastp, clones called with MiXCR, in-frame beta chains kept. Each entry is one CDR3 protein sequence, shown with its most common DNA and genes. These V and J calls are TCRdb output, not the study's own analysis. Across this sample there are 660,000 or so distinct CDR3 sequences, with more than 20% seen only once. The ten largest make up roughly 30% of the sample.

Compared with germline, V lacks 2 bases and J lacks 2 bases; bases without a gene match: 6. Including the terminal cysteine and phenylalanine, the CDR3 comprises 15 residues. Only the CDR3 DNA stays, 45 bases, in frame from base 1. These data are taken from a study of T cells in Graves' hyperthyroidism and ophthalmopathy (dated by TCRdb to 2018 to 2020). Background on the whole study: Peripheral blood samples were taken at the time of initial diagnosis, prior to any treatment. To identify distinguishing TCR V-J signatures, a discovery cohort of around 100 patients was used, comprising 43 with Graves' ophthalmopathy and 57 with stable Graves' hyperthyroidism. After sampling, hyperthyroidism patients received methimazole starting at 30 mg daily, and ophthalmopathy patients received high-dose intravenous methylprednisolone. For training and testing, the 110 or so patients in the discovery cohort were randomly divided in a 7:3 ratio. Prospective prediction of ophthalmopathy was tested in an independent validation cohort of 18 hyperthyroidism patients and some 17 patients who later progressed to ophthalmopathy. According to the paper, TCR Vbeta CDR3 sequencing was carried out on 135 peripheral blood samples, which came from about 45 ophthalmopathy, 70 to 80 hyperthyroidism and some 17 progressor patients. In about 6 Graves' hyperthyroidism patients, the study also compared T-cell repertoires from thyroid tissue with T-cell repertoires from blood. On the study overall, not on this receptor specifically: Most expanded thyroid clonotypes (frequency above 0.001) were also found in blood, which suggests that blood repertoires may mirror thyroid immune responses. In validation, the model predicted progression to ophthalmopathy a median of roughly 6.5 months before onset, with 65% to 71% sensitivity and about 75% specificity. No statistical method was used to fix the sample size in advance, and group allocation was not hidden from the investigators. A model built on a 13 V-J signature distinguished ophthalmopathy from stable hyperthyroidism, reaching 85% to 90% sensitivity and under 84% specificity in cross-validation and 80%/75% in testing.

Ophthalmopathy patients had moderately to severely active disease, with a Clinical Activity Score of 3 or more, a NOSPECS grade of 4 or more, and a disease duration of less than 3 months. Exclusion was applied to patients with uncontrolled infections, other autoimmune diseases, pregnancy or lactation. Diagnoses relied on clinical symptoms, serum thyroxine and TRAb, thyroid ultrasound and orbital computed tomography. PBMCs were isolated from about 9.1 ml of fresh peripheral blood by Ficoll-Paque density gradient centrifugation. Trizol reagent was used to extract total RNA, and RNA quality was then checked on an Agilent 2100 Bioanalyzer.

This clonotype was obtained from a man aged 30 to 39 with Graves' ophthalmopathy. Sequenced: blood. This chain joins TRBV12-3 or TRBV12-4 to TRBJ2-7; the junction holds 7 bases that match TRBD1. The CDR3 here reads CASSLKDRSTYEQYF. The nucleotide sequence is TGTGCCAGCAGTTTAAAGGACAGGTCAACCTACGAGCAGTACTTC.